These T cell receptor beta chains were read from a single sample in a study of monozygotic twins with inflammatory bowel disease. With the 5' RACE reads reprocessed, TCRdb shows one record per CDR3 protein and no DNA. The data show some 150,000 distinct CDR3 sequences, and the top ten clones hold approximately 7.4%. Sequencing was done on a sample of blood. The origin of the receptors is a human donor with ulcerative colitis or Crohn's disease, or a healthy co-twin of an affected twin (not recorded which). Each CDR3 is given with its conserved first and last residue.

CDR3 | J | V
CASRSSRQGRETQYF | TRBJ2-5 | TRBV7-2
CASSPRTLGNSPLHF | TRBJ1-6 | TRBV7-9
CASSSGQLNTEAFF | TRBJ1-1 | TRBV5-1
CASRLGPTGELFF | TRBJ2-2 | TRBV12-3/TRBV12-4
CASSQGREQFF | TRBJ2-1 | TRBV18
CSVRDPLYEQYF | TRBJ2-7 | TRBV29-1
CASSGGQGLYGYTF | TRBJ1-2 | TRBV5-1
CASSLGPRSGNTIYF | TRBJ1-3 | TRBV12-3/TRBV12-4
CASSSTMGGEQFF | TRBJ2-1 | TRBV7-3
CASSSSGGSTDTQYF | TRBJ2-3 | TRBV7-8
CASTAGGGTSTDTQYF | TRBJ2-3 | TRBV12-3/TRBV12-4
CASSSGLAEKETQYF | TRBJ2-5 | TRBV5-1
CASSQETRLFGDEQFF | TRBJ2-1 | TRBV4-3
CASSPKTGREAFF | TRBJ1-1 | TRBV7-2
CASSHQGYEQYF | TRBJ2-7 | TRBV6-5
CASRVAMGTEAFF | TRBJ1-1 | TRBV5-1
CASSLVEDTEAFF | TRBJ1-1 | TRBV7-6
CSARGPYDGNEKLFF | TRBJ1-4 | TRBV20-1
CASSWGGPSNEQFF | TRBJ2-1 | TRBV27
CSAQLSGTSGSPITGELFF | TRBJ2-2 | TRBV20-1
CASTPDNQETQYF | TRBJ2-5 | TRBV5-6
CASSLVQGQETQYF | TRBJ2-5 | TRBV12-3/TRBV12-4
CASSVGTEAFF | TRBJ1-1 | TRBV2
CASSLVQGWQYF | TRBJ2-7 | TRBV28
CASSLGAGEEFF | TRBJ2-1 | TRBV11-2
CASSPGTGSWPEQFF | TRBJ2-1 | TRBV7-2
CASSQSRSSYEQYF | TRBJ2-7 | TRBV4-1
CASRRTGDEKLFF | TRBJ1-4 | TRBV6-1
CSVEKLASRYNEQFF | TRBJ2-1 | TRBV29-1
CSVSSGTGRYEQYF | TRBJ2-7 | TRBV29-1
CSVETPYNRNAEAFF | TRBJ1-1 | TRBV29-1
CASSEGLASQETQYF | TRBJ2-5 | TRBV9
CASSQDPRRVVYEQYF | TRBJ2-7 | TRBV14
CSVGTGGTYEQYF | TRBJ2-7 | TRBV29-1
CASTERGGGYEQYF | TRBJ2-7 | TRBV2
CASSPLGVETQYF | TRBJ2-5 | TRBV18
CASSPSGRLQETQYF | TRBJ2-5 | TRBV12-3/TRBV12-4